What follows are 14 T cell receptor beta chains derived from one specimen sequenced in a study of vaccination effects on CD4 cells after COVID-19. The antigens of these receptors remain unknown. Sequencing used immunoSEQ multiplex PCR; TCRdb keeps in-frame clones, though not all of them. This table has 20,000 to 25,000 clones, approximately 70% appearing once. Expansion with viral peptide pools was applied to antigen-specific CD4+ T cells by the ViraFEST assay prior to sequencing. Investigators separated out CD4+ T cells once approximately 11 days of culture had passed. Vaccinated recipients, who were negative for nucleocapsid antibodies, had no history of SARS-CoV-2 infection. The sample consisted of CD4+ T cells from PBMCs cultured with HCoV-NL63 spike peptides, taken before COVID-19 vaccination. The receptors originated from a human donor who received a COVID-19 vaccine.

This clone was detected only a few times. The J gene is TRBJ2-3, the V gene TRBV18; D is unresolved. This CDR3 is built from 11 residues. V shed 6 bases and J shed 5 bases, with 6 bases lying between them. Germline CDR1 KGHSH, CDR2 LQKENI. As DNA, the CDR3 is TGTGCCAGCTCGGCCGGAGATACGCAGTATTTT. It codes for CASSAGDTQYF.

The V call is TRBV21-1, the J call TRBJ2-7; the table's TRBD2 call for D was not verified on the DNA. TRBV21-1 is tagged as a pseudogene. CDR3 size: 18 residues. DNA for the CDR3: TGTGCCAGCATCCGGGTGTTGCGGGAGGGAGCCGAATCCTACGAGCAGTACTTC. Translated, it gives CASIRVLREGAESYEQYF.

The gene calls are TRBV6-5 and TRBJ1-4, with D unclear. The V and J ends lost 7 bases and 3 bases respectively, with 12 bases between them. Germline V gene data show CDR1 as MNHEY and CDR2 as SVGAGI. The CDR3 extends over 14 amino acids. CDR3 in DNA: TGTGCCAGCAAGGGATTTCAAGCTAATGAAAAACTGTTTTTT. Amino acid sequence: CASKGFQANEKLFF.

This sequence joins TRBV27 and TRBJ1-5; D not certain. This CDR3 is 13 amino acids long. Trimming shortened V by 4 bases and J by 4 bases, and 8 bases separated the two germline ends. Germline CDR1 and CDR2: MNHEY and SMNVEV (reference sequence). CDR3 residues: CASSSPGNQPQHF. In DNA, the CDR3 is TGTGCCAGCAGTTCCCCAGGTAATCAGCCCCAGCATTTT.

The rearrangement links TRBV7-9 to TRBJ2-3; D is possibly TRBD1 or TRBD2 (5 bases each). This CDR3 contains 12 residues. Trimming took 4 bases from V and 9 from J, leaving 11 bases between them. Germline assignment: CDR1 SEHNR and CDR2 FQNEAQ (reference sequence). The chain's CDR3 is CASSSEGPTQYF. The CDR3, as DNA: TGTGCCAGCAGCTCCGAGGGACCGACGCAGTATTTT. The full variable domain, its missing parts supplied by reference TRBV7-9 and TRBJ2-3, is DTGVSQNPRHKITKRGQNVTFRCDPISEHNRLYWYRQTLGQGPEFLTYFQNEAQLEKSRLLSDRFSAERPKGSFSTLEIQRTEQGDSAMYLCASSSEGPTQYFGPGTRLTVL.

The chain combines TRBV19 with TRBJ2-1; 15 bases are shared with TRBD2. J was trimmed by 7 bases and V by 8 bases; bases with no gene match: 18. There are 19 residues in the CDR3. The germline V gene encodes CDR1 LNHDA and CDR2 SQIVND (reference sequence). In DNA, the CDR3 is TGTGCCAGTGGGCCCGAAGTGGGGACTAGCGGGAGGAGGAGAAATGAGCAGTTCTTC. Residues: CASGPEVGTSGRRRNEQFF.

The chain joins TRBV5-1 to TRBJ1-1; TRBD1 might be the D (6 bases). Germline CDR1 and CDR2: SGHRS and YFSETQ. The CDR3 length is 15 residues. V was shortened by 2 bases and J by 4 bases, with 15 bases between the two germline ends. The CDR3 protein is CASSFLQGFGTEAFF. The DNA for the CDR3 is TGCGCCAGCAGCTTCTTACAGGGATTTGGCACTGAAGCTTTCTTT.

The chain has TRBV2 and TRBJ2-5; D remains unclear. V was pared by 4 bases and J by 2 bases, with 8 bases between. Germline values: CDR1 SNHLY, CDR2 FYNNEI. This CDR3 has 13 amino acids. CDR3 coding DNA: TGTGCCAGCAGTGCCGAGATTCAAGAGACCCAGTACTTC. This encodes CASSAEIQETQYF.

This chain connects TRBV5-6 to TRBJ1-2; D not certain. The CDR3 is 15 residues long. With 2 bases removed from V and 5 bases from J, the gap between germline ends came to 16 bases. Germline V gives CDR1 SGHDT, CDR2 YYEEEE. The CDR3, as DNA: TGTGCCAGCAGCTTTGGAGTACTACACTCGTATGGCTACACCTTC. Translated, it gives CASSFGVLHSYGYTF.

Regarding this clone: The same CDR3 also results from other DNA sequences found in this sample. The chain uses TRBV14 and TRBJ1-5, with unresolved D. From germline, CDR1 is SGHDN and CDR2 FVKESK. The ends were cut back, 8 bases at V and 6 bases at J, with 14 bases in the middle. The CDR3 contains 13 residues. The CDR3 sequence is CASPNWGCQPQHF. DNA for the CDR3: TGTGCCAGCCCCAATTGGGGTTGTCAGCCCCAGCATTTT. Complete variable domain (other parts from reference TRBV14 and TRBJ1-5): EAGVTQFPSHSVIEKGQTVTLRCDPISGHDNLYWYRRVMGKEIKFLLHFVKESKQDESGMPNNRFLAERTGGTYSTLKVQPAELEDSGVYFCASPNWGCQPQHFGDGTRLSIL.

This chain links TRBV19 with TRBJ2-6; D is perhaps TRBD2 (6 bases). The CDR3 runs to 15 residues. The germline V gene encodes CDR1 LNHDA and CDR2 SQIVND (reference sequence). The V and J ends lost 6 bases and 2 bases respectively, with 11 bases between them. The CDR3 DNA sequence: TGTGCCAGTAGCAGACTAGACGCTGGGGCCAACGTCCTGACTTTC. As protein: CASSRLDAGANVLTF.

The chain combines TRBV15 with TRBJ1-1; tentatively, D is TRBD1 (5 bases). From germline, CDR1 is LNHNV and CDR2 YYDKDF (reference sequence). The CDR3 is 16 amino acids. V lost 3 bases and J lost 0, with 14 bases in between. The CDR3: CATSSPQGMMNTEAFF. The CDR3 bases are TGTGCCACCAGCAGTCCTCAGGGAATGATGAACACTGAAGCTTTCTTT.

This clone has a handful of counts. In nucleotides, the CDR3 is TGTGCCAGCAGCTTAGCGTATCAACAGGGGGACAATCAGCCCCAGCATTTT. Its protein product is CASSLAYQQGDNQPQHF. The chain carries TRBV7-9 and TRBJ1-5; 8 bases are a match to TRBD1. Losses at the gene ends were 0 bases for V and 3 bases for J; bases not matched to a gene: 7. The CDR3 extends over 17 amino acids. Germline V gene sequence: CDR1 SEHNR, CDR2 FQNEAQ (reference sequence).

The chain employs TRBV6-4 and TRBJ2-1; 7 nucleotides match TRBD2. V was pared by 3 bases and J by 0 bases, with 2 bases of the junction left unmatched. Germline assignment: CDR1 MRHNA and CDR2 SNTAGT. The CDR3 covers 15 residues. The CDR3 protein is CASSERESSYNEQFF. As DNA, the CDR3 is TGTGCCAGCAGTGAGCGGGAGAGCTCCTACAATGAGCAGTTCTTC.